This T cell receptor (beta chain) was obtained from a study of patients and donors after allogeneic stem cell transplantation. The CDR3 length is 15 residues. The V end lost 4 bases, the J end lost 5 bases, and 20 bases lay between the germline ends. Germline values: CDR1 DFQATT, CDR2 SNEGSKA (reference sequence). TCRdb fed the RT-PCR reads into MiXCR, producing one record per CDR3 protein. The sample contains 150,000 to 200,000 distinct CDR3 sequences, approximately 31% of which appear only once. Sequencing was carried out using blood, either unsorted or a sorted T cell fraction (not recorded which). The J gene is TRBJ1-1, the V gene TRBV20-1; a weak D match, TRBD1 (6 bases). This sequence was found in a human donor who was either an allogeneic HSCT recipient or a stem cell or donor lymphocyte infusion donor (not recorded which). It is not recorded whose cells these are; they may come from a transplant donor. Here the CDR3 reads CSATGPGGTRTEAFF. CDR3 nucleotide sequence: TGCAGTGCTACTGGACCGGGTGGGACACGGACTGAAGCTTTCTTT.